Listed below are T cell receptor beta chains from one sample, sequenced in a study of blood T cell repertoires in COVID-19. Sequenced by immunoSEQ multiplex PCR; TCRdb stores in-frame clones only, minus some. The table includes about 310,000 clones, roughly 85% detected once. Sequencing was carried out using PBMCs or T cells enriched from blood (not recorded which). Every receptor here comes from a young man who had recovered from COVID-19. CDR3s include the opening cysteine and the closing phenylalanine or tryptophan.

J | V | CDR3
TRBJ1-5 | TRBV10-2 | CASSESKGSGENQPQHF
TRBJ1-1 | TRBV29-1 | CSVGGGGPRRTEAFF
TRBJ1-1 | TRBV19 | CASSAAREAFF
TRBJ2-1 | TRBV4-1 | CASSQDAAGGSNEQFF
TRBJ1-1 | TRBV9 | CASSVEGFQGRDTEAFF
TRBJ1-1 | TRBV7-2 | CASSLVSGTEAFF
TRBJ2-5 | TRBV10-3 | CAISESKRGFQETQYF
TRBJ1-1 | TRBV6-5 | CASRRTGNTEAFF
TRBJ2-5 | TRBV2 | CASKRATGNFETQYF
TRBJ2-7 | TRBV19 | CASSIGQGSNEQYF
TRBJ2-7 | TRBV5-1 | CASGPGQVLSYEQYF
TRBJ1-5 | TRBV30 | CAWSRAQGGQPQHF
TRBJ1-6 | TRBV2 | CASSEALQGSPLHF
TRBJ2-3 | TRBV24-1 | CATSDLVGGALYTQYF
TRBJ2-1 | TRBV11-2 | CASSAESDFYNEQFF
TRBJ1-2 | TRBV7-2 | CASSLATGVNYGYTF